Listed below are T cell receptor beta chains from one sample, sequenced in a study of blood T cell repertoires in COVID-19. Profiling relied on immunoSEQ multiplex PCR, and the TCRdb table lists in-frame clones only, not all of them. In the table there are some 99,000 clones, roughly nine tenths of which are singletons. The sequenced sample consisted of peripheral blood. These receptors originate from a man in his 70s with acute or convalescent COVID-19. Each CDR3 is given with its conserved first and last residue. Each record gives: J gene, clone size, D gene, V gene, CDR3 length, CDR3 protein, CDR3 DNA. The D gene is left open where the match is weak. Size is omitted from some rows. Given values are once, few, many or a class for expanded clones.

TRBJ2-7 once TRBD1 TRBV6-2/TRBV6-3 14 CASSLGTGFYEQYF TGTGCCAGCAGCCTCGGGACAGGTTTCTACGAGCAGTACTTC
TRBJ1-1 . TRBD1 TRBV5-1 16 CASSFGDRIMNTEAFF TGCGCCAGCAGCTTTGGGGACAGGATCATGAACACTGAAGCTTTCTTT
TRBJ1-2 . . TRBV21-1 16 CASSKGMTGGVFGYTF TGTGCCAGCAGCAAAGGGATGACAGGGGGCGTATTTGGCTACACCTTC
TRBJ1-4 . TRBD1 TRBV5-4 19 CASSPDKTGAGFSNEKLFF TGTGCCAGCAGCCCGGACAAGACAGGGGCCGGATTTTCTAATGAAAAACTGTTTTTT
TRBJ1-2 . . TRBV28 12 CATDGSFYGYTF TGTGCCACCGACGGGTCGTTCTATGGCTACACCTTC
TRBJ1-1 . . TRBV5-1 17 CASSFGGSWGQRTEAFF TGCGCCAGCAGCTTCGGCGGGTCGTGGGGGCAACGGACTGAAGCTTTCTTT
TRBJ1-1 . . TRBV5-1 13 CASSYLLNTEAFF TGCGCCAGCAGCTACTTATTGAACACTGAAGCTTTCTTT
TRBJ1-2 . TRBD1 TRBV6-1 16 CASSEVLSQGARGYTF TGTGCCAGCAGTGAAGTTCTTTCCCAGGGGGCGCGGGGCTACACCTTC
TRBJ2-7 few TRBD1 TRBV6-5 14 CASSLGQEPYEQYF TGTGCCAGCAGCCTCGGACAGGAACCATACGAGCAGTACTTC
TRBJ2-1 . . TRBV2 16 CASSENGQRSYNEQFF TGTGCCAGCAGCGAGAATGGACAGAGGTCCTACAATGAGCAGTTCTTC
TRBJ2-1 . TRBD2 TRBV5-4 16 CASSSTPRGTYNEQFF TGTGCCAGCAGCTCTACCCCGCGGGGGACGTACAATGAGCAGTTCTTC
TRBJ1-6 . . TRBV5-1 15 CASSFNGRVNSPLHF TGCGCCAGCAGCTTTAATGGCAGGGTTAATTCACCCCTCCACTTT
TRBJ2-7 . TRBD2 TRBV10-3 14 CAIMRGANYDEQYF TGTGCCATCATGCGGGGGGCAAACTACGACGAGCAGTACTTC
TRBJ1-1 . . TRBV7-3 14 CASSPGGANTEAFF TGTGCCAGCAGTCCGGGAGGAGCAAACACTGAAGCTTTCTTT
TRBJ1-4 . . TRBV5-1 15 CASSLASVNNEKLFF TGCGCCAGCAGCTTGGCTTCGGTGAACAATGAAAAACTGTTTTTT
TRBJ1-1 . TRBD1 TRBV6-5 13 CASRGQTNTEAFF TGTGCCAGCAGGGGACAGACGAACACTGAAGCTTTCTTT
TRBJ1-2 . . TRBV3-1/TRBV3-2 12 CASAGLGRGYTF TGTGCCTCTGCGGGGCTGGGGCGAGGCTACACCTTC
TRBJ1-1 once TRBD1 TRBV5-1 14 CASYPTGGRTEAFF TGCGCCAGCTATCCGACAGGGGGAAGGACTGAAGCTTTCTTT
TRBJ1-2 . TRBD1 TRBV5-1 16 CASSSGTGALLAGYTF TGCGCCAGCAGCTCGGGGACAGGGGCCCTCCTCGCTGGCTACACCTTC
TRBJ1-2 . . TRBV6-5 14 CASSYSGGSYGYTF TGTGCCAGCAGTTACTCCGGAGGGAGCTATGGCTACACCTTC
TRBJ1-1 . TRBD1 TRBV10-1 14 CASSDPRGNSEAFF TGCGCCAGCAGTGACCCCAGGGGGAATAGCGAAGCTTTCTTT
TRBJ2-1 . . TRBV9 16 CASSVQDSKSYNEQFF TGTGCCAGCAGCGTGCAGGACTCTAAGTCCTACAATGAGCAGTTCTTC
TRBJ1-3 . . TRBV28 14 CACQRGSSGNTIYF TGTGCCTGTCAAAGGGGGTCCTCTGGAAACACCATATATTTT
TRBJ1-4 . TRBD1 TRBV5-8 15 CASSFGDRVNEKLFF TGTGCCAGCAGCTTCGGGGACAGGGTTAATGAAAAACTGTTTTTT
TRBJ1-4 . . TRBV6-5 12 CASWGGDEKLFF TGTGCCAGCTGGGGGGGGGACGAAAAACTGTTTTTT
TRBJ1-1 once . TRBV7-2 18 CASSALYRVLAMNTEAFF TGTGCCAGCAGCGCATTGTACAGGGTTTTGGCGATGAACACTGAAGCTTTCTTT
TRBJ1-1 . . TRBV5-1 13 CASSWGVGTEAFF TGCGCCAGCAGCTGGGGGGTGGGCACTGAAGCTTTCTTT
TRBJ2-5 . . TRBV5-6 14 CASSLVVFQETQYF TGTGCCAGCAGCTTGGTTGTATTCCAAGAGACCCAGTACTTC
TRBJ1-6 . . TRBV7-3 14 CASSLDNPNSPLHF TGTGCCAGCAGTCTGGACAATCCCAATTCACCCCTCCACTTT
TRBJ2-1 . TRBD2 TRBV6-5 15 CASTAGASGGDEQFF TGTGCCAGCACCGCTGGGGCTAGCGGGGGGGATGAGCAGTTCTTC
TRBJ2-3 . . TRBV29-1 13 CSVERDTTDTQYF TGCAGCGTTGAAAGGGACACCACAGATACGCAGTATTTT
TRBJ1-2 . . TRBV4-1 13 CASSPRDTYGYTF TGCGCCAGCAGCCCCCGGGACACGTATGGCTACACCTTC
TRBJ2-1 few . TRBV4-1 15 CASSQVRGLYNEQFF TGCGCCAGCAGCCAAGTCAGGGGTCTCTACAATGAGCAGTTCTTC
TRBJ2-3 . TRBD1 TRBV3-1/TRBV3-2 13 CASSQERTGTQYF TGTGCCAGCAGCCAAGAGAGGACAGGGACGCAGTATTTT
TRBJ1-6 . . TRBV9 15 CASSPGGSYNSPLHF TGTGCCAGCAGCCCCGGGGGCTCCTATAATTCACCCCTCCACTTT
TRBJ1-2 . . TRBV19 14 CASSSGREKNGYTF TGTGCCAGTAGTAGTGGGAGGGAGAAGAATGGCTACACCTTC
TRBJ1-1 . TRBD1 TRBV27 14 CASSSTGMNTEAFF TGTGCCAGCAGTTCGACAGGGATGAACACTGAAGCTTTCTTT
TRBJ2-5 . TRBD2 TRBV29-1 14 CSARLAGGQETQYF TGCAGCGCTCGACTAGCGGGGGGACAAGAGACCCAGTACTTC
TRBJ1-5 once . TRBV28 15 CASSLWQGEAQPQHF TGTGCCAGCAGTTTATGGCAGGGCGAGGCTCAGCCCCAGCATTTT
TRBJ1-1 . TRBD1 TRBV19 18 CASSILPQGANMSTEAFF TGTGCCAGTAGTATCTTGCCCCAGGGGGCAAATATGAGCACTGAAGCTTTCTTT
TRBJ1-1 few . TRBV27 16 CASRWDTPRLNTEAFF TGTGCCAGCAGATGGGACACCCCCCGCTTGAACACTGAAGCTTTCTTT
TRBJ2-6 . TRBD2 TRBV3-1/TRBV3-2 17 CASSHRLAGTGANVLTF TGTGCCAGCAGCCACCGACTAGCGGGGACTGGGGCCAACGTCCTGACTTTC
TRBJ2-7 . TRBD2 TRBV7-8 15 CASSPSGGSSYEQYF TGTGCCAGCAGCCCTAGCGGGGGGAGCTCCTACGAGCAGTACTTC
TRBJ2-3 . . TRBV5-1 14 CASSLGTGTDTQYF TGCGCCAGCAGCTTGGGTACAGGCACAGATACGCAGTATTTT
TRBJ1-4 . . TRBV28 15 CASSLSGVTNEKLFF TGTGCCAGCAGTTTATCGGGGGTGACTAATGAAAAACTGTTTTTT